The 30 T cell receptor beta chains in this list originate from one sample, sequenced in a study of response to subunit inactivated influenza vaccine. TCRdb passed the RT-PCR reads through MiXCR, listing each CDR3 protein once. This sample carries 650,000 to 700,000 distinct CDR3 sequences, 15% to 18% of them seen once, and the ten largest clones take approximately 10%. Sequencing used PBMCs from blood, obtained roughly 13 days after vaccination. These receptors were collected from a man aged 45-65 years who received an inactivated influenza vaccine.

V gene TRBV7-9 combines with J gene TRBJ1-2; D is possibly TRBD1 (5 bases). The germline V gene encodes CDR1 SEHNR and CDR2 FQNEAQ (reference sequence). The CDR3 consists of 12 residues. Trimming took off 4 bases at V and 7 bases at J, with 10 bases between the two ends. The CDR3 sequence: CASSSGKFGYTF. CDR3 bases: TGTGCCAGCAGCTCAGGGAAGTTTGGCTACACCTTC.

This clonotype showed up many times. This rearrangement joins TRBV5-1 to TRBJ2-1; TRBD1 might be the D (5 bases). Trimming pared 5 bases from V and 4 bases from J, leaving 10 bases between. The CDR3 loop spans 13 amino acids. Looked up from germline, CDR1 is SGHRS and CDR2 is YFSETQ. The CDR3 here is CASRDDSYNEQFF. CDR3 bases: TGCGCCAGCAGGGACGACAGTTACAATGAGCAGTTCTTC.

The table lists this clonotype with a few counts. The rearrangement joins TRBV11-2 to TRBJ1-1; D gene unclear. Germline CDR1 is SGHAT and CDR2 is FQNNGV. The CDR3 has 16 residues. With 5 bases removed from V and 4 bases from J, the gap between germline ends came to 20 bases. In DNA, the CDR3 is TGTGCCAGCAGCATAACAGTTGGTGAAGCGTCCACTGAAGCTTTCTTT. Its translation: CASSITVGEASTEAFF.

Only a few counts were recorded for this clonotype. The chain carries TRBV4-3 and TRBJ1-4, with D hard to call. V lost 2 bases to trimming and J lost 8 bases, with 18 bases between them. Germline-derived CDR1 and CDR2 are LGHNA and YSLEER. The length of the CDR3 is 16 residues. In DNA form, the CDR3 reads TGCGCCAGCAGCCAAATCGCTAGCGGGGTTGGGGAAAAACTGTTTTTT. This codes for CASSQIASGVGEKLFF.

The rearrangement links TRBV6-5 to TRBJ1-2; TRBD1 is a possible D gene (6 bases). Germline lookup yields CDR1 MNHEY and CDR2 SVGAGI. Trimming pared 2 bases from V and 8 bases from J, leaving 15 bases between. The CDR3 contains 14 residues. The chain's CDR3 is CASSYTGFREGYTF. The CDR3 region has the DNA TGTGCCAGCAGTTACACAGGGTTCCGGGAGGGCTACACCTTC.

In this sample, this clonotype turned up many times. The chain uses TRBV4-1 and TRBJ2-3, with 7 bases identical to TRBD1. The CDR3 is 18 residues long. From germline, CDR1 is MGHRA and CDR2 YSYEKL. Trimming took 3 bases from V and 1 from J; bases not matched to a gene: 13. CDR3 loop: CASSHPDRVGSRTDTQYF. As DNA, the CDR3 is TGCGCCAGCAGCCACCCTGACAGGGTCGGGTCGCGCACAGATACGCAGTATTTT.

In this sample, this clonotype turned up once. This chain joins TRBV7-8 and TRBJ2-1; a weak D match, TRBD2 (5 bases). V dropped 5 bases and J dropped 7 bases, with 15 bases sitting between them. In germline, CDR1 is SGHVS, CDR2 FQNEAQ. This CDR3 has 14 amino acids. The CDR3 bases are TGTGCCAGCAGCCCCAGGACTCTAGGGAATGAGCAGTTCTTC. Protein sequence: CASSPRTLGNEQFF.

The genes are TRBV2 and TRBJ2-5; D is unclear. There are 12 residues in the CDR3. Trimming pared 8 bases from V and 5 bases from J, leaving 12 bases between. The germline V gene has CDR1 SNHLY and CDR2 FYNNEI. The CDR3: CASGLAVETQYF. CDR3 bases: TGTGCCAGCGGCCTCGCGGTGGAGACCCAGTACTTC.

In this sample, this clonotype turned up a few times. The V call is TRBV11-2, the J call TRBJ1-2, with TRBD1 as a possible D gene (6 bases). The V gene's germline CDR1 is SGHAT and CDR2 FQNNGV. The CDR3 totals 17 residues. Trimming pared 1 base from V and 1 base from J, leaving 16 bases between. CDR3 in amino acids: CASSLALGADSNYGYTF. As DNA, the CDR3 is TGTGCCAGCAGCTTAGCTCTCGGGGCGGACAGTAACTATGGCTACACCTTC. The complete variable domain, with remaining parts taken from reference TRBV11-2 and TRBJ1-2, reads EAGVAQSPRYKIIEKRQSVAFWCNPISGHATLYWYQQILGQGPKLLIQFQNNGVVDDSQLPKDRFSAERLKGVDSTLKIQPAKLEDSAVYLCASSLALGADSNYGYTFGSGTRLTVV.

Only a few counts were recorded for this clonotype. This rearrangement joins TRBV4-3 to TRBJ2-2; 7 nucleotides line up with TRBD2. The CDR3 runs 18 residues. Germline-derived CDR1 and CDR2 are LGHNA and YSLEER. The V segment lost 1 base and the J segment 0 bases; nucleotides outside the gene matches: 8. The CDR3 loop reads CASSQGWGGLSNTGELFF. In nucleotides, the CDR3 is TGCGCCAGCAGCCAAGGCTGGGGGGGACTATCGAACACCGGGGAGCTGTTTTTT.

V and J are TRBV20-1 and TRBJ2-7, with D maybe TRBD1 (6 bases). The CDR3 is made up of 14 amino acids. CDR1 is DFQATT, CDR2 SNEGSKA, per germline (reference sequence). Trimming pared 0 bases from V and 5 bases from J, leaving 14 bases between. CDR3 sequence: CSARDPTGWHEQYF. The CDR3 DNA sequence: TGCAGTGCTAGAGATCCGACAGGTTGGCACGAGCAGTACTTC.

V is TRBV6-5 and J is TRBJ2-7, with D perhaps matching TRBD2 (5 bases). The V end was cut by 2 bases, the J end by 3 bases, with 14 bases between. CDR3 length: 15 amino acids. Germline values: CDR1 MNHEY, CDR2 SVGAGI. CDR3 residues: CASSYPGRALYEQYF. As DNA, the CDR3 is TGTGCCAGCAGTTACCCGGGAAGGGCCCTCTACGAGCAGTACTTC.

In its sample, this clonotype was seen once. The CDR3 sequence is CASRPGQDPPLHF. In DNA, the CDR3 is TGTGCCAGCAGGCCGGGACAGGATCCACCCCTCCACTTT. The chain is built from TRBV6-2 or TRBV6-3 and TRBJ1-6, with 8 bases lining up with TRBD1. The CDR3 is made up of 13 amino acids. The junction had 6 bases not matched to a gene; V was cut back by 6 bases and J by 11 bases. CDR1 MNHEY and CDR2 SVGEGT come from the germline V gene.

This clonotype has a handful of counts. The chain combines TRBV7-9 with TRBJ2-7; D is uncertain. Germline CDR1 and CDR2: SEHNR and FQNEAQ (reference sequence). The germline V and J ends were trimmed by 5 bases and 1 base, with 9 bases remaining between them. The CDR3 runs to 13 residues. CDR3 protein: CASSPESSYEQYF. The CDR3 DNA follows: TGTGCCAGCAGCCCCGAAAGTTCCTACGAGCAGTACTTC.

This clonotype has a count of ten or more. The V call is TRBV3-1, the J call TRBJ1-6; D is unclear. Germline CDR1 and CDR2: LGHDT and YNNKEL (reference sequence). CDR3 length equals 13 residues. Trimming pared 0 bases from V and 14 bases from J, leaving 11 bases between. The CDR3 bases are TGTGCCAGCAGCCAAGATTGGTCTAGGGCCCTCCACTTT. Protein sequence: CASSQDWSRALHF.

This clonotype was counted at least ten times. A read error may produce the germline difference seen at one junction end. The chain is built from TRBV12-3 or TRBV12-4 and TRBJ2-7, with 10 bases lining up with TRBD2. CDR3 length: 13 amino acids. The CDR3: CASSLAGAHEQYF. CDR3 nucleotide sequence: TGTGCCAGCAGTCTAGCGGGGGCACACGAGCAGTACTTC.

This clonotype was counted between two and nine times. CDR3 loop: CASSRRETDTQYF. The CDR3 nucleotides read TGTGCCAGCAGCCGGCGGGAAACAGATACGCAGTATTTT. J is TRBJ2-3 and V is TRBV7-8; D possibly corresponds to TRBD2 (6 bases). The germline V gene has CDR1 SGHVS and CDR2 FQNEAQ. This CDR3 region has 13 residues. V shed 5 bases and J shed 3 bases, with 9 bases lying between them.

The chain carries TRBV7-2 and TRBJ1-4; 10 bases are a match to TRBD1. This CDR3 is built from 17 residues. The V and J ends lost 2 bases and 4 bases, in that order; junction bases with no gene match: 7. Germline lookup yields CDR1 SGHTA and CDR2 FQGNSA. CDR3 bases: TGTGCCAGCAGCTTATGGCAGGGACAGGGGATTAATGAAAAACTGTTTTTT. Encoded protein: CASSLWQGQGINEKLFF.

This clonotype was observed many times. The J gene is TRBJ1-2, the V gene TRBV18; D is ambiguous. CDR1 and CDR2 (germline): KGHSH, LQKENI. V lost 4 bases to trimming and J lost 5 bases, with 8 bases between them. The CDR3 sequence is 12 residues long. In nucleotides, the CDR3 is TGTGCCAGCTCACATAAAGGATATGGCTACACCTTC. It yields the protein CASSHKGYGYTF.

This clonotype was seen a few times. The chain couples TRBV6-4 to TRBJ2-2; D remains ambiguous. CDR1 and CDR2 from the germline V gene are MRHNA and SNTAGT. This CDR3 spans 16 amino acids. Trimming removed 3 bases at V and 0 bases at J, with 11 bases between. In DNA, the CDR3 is TGTGCCAGCAGTGAGCAGGTCGAATCGAACACCGGGGAGCTGTTTTTT. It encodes CASSEQVESNTGELFF.

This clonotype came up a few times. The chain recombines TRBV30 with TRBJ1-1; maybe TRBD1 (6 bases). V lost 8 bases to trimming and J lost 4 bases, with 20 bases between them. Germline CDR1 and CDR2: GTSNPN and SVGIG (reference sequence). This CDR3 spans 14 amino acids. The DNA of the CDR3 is TGTGCCCGGGTAGGTACAGGGCCGACCACTGAAGCTTTCTTT. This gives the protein CARVGTGPTTEAFF. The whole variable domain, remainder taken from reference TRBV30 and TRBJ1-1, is SQTIHQWPATLVQPVGSPLSLECTVEGTSNPNLYWYRQAAGRGLQLLFYSVGIGQISSEVPQNLSASRPQDRQFILSSKKLLLSDSGFYLCARVGTGPTTEAFFGQGTRLTVV.

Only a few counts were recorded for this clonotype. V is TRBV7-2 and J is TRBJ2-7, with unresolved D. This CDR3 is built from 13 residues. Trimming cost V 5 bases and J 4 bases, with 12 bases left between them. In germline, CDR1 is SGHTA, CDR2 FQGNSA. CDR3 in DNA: TGTGCCAGCAGCCAAATCCCGGATTACGAGCAGTACTTC. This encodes CASSQIPDYEQYF.

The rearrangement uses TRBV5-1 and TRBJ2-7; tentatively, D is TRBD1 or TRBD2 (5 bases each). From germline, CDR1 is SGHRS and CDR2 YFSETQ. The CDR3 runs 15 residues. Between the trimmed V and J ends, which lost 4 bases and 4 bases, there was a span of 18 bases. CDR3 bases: TGCGCCAGCAGCCCCTGGGCAATTGGGGGTTACGAGCAGTACTTC. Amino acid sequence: CASSPWAIGGYEQYF.

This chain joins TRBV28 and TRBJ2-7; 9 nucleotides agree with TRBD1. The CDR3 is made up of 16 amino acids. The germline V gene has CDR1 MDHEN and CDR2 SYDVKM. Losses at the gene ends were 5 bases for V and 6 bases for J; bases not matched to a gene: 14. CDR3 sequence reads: CASSGPGTGTASEQYF. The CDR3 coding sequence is TGTGCCAGCAGTGGTCCCGGGACAGGGACCGCGAGCGAGCAGTACTTC.

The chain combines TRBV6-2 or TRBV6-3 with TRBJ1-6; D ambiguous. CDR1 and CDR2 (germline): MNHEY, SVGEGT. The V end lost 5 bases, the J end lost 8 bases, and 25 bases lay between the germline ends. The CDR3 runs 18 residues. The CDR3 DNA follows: TGTGCCAGCAGTCCCTTACCGGCCGGGGTCGGTAGTCATTCACCCCTCCACTTT. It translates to CASSPLPAGVGSHSPLHF.

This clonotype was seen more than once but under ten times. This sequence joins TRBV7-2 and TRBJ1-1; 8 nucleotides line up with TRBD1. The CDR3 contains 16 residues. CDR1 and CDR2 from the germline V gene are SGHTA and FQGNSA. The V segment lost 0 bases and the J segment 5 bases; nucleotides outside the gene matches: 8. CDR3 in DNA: TGTGCCAGCAGCTTAGCTTCCACAGGGGGTGCGACTGAAGCTTTCTTT. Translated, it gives CASSLASTGGATEAFF.

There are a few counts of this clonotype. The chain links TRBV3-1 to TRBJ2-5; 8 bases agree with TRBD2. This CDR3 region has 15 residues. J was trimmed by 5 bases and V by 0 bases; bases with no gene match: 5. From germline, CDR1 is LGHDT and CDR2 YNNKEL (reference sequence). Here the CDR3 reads CASSQDGTSYETQYF. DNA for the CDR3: TGTGCCAGCAGCCAAGATGGGACTAGTTATGAGACCCAGTACTTC.

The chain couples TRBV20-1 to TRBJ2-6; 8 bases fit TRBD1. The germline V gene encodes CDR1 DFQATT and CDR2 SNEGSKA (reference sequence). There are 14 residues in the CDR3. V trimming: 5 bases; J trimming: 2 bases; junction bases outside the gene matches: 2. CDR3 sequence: CSALDRAGANVLTF. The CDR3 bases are TGCAGTGCTTTGGACAGGGCTGGGGCCAACGTCCTGACTTTC.

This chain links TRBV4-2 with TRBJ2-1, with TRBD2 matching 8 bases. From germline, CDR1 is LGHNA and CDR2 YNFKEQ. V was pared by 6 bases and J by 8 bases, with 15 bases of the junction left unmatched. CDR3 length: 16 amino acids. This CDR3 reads CASSHYRTSPRDEQFF. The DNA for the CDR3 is TGTGCCAGCAGTCACTACCGGACTAGCCCTAGGGATGAGCAGTTCTTC.

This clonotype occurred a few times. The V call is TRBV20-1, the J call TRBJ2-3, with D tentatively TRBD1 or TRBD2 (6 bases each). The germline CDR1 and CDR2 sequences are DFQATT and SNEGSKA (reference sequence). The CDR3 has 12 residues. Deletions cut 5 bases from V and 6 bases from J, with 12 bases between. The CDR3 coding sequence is TGCAGTGCTCCTTGGGGGGCGGATACGCAGTATTTT. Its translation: CSAPWGADTQYF.